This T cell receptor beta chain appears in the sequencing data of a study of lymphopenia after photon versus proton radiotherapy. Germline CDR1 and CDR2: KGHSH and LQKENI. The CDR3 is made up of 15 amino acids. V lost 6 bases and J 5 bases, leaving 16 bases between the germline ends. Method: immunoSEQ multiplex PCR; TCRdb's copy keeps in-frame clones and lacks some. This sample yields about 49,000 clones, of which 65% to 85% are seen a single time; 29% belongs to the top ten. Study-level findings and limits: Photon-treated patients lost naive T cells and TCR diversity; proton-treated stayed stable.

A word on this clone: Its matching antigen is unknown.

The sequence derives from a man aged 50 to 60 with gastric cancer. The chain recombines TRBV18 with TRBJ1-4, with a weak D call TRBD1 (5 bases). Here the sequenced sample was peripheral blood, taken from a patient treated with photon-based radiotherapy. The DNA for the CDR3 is TGTGCCAGCTCTCTCCAAGGGGCCCTGAATGAAAAACTGTTTTTT. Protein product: CASSLQGALNEKLFF.